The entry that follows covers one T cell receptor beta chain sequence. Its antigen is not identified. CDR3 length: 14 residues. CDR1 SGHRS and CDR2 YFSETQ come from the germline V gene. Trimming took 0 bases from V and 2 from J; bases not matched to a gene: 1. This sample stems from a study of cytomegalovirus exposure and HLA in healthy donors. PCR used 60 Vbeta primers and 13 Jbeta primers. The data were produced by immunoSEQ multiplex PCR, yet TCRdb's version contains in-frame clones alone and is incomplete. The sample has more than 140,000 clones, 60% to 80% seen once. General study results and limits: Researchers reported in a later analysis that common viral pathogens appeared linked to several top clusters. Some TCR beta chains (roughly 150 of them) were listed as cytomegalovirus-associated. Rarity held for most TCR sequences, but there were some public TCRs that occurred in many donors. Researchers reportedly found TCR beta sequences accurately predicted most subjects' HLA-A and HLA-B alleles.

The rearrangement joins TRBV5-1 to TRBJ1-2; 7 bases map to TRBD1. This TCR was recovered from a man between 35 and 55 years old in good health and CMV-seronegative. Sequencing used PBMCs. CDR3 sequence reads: CASSLGDRNYGYTF. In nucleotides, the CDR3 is TGCGCCAGCAGCTTGGGGGACAGAAACTATGGCTACACCTTC.